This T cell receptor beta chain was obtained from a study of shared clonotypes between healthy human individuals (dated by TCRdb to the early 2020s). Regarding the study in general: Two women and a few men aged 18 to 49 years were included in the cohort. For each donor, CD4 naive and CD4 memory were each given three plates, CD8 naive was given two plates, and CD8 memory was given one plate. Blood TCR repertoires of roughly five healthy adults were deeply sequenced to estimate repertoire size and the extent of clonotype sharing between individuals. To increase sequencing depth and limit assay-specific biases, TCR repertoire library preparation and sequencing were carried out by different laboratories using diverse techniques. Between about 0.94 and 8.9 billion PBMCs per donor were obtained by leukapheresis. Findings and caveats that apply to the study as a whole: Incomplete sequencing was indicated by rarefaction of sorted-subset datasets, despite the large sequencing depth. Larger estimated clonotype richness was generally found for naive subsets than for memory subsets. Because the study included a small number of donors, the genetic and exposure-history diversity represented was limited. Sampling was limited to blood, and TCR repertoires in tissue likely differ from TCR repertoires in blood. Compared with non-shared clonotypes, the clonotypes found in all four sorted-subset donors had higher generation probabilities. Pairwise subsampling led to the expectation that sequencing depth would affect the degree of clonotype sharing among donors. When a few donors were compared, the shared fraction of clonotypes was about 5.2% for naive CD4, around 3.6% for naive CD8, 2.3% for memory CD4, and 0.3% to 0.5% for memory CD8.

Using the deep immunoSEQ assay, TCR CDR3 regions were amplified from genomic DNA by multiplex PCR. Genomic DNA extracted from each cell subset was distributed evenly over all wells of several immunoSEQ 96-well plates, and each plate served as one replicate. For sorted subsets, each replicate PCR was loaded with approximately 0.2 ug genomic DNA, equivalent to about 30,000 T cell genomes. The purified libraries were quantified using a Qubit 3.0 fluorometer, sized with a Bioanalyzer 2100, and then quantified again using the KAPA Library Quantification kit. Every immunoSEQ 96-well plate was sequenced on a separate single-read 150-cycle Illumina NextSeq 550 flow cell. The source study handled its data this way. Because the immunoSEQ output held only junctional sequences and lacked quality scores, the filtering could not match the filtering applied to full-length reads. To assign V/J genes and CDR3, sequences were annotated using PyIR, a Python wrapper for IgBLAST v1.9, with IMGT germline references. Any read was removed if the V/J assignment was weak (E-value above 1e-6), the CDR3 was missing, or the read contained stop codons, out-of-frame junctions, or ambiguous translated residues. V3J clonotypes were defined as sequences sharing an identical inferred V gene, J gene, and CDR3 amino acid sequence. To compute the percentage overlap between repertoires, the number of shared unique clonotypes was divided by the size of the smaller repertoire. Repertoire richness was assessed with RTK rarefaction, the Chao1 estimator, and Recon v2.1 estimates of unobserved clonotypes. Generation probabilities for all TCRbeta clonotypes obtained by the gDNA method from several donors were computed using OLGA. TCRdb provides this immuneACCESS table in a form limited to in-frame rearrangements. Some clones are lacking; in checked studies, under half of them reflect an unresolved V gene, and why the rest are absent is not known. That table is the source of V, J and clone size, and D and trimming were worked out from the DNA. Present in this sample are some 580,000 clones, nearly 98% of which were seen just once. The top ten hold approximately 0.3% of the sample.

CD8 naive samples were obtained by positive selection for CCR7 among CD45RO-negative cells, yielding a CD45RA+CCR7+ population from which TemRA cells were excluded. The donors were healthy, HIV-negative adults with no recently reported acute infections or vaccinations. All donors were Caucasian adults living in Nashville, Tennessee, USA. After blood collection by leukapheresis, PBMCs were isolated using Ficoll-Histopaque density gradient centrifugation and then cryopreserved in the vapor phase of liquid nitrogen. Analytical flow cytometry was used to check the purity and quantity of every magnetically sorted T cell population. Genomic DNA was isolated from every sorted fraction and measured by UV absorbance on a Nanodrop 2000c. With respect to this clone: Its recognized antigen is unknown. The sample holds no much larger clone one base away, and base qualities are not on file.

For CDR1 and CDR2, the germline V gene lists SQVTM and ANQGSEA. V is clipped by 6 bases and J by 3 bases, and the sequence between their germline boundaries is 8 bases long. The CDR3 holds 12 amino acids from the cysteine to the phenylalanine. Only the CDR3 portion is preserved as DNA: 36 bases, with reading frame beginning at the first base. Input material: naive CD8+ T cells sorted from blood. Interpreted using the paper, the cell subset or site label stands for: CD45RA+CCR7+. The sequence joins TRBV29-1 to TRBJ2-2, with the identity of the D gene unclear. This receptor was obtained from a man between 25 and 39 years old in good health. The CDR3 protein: CSVETYTGELFF. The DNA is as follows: TGCAGCGTCGAGACTTACACCGGGGAGCTGTTTTTT.